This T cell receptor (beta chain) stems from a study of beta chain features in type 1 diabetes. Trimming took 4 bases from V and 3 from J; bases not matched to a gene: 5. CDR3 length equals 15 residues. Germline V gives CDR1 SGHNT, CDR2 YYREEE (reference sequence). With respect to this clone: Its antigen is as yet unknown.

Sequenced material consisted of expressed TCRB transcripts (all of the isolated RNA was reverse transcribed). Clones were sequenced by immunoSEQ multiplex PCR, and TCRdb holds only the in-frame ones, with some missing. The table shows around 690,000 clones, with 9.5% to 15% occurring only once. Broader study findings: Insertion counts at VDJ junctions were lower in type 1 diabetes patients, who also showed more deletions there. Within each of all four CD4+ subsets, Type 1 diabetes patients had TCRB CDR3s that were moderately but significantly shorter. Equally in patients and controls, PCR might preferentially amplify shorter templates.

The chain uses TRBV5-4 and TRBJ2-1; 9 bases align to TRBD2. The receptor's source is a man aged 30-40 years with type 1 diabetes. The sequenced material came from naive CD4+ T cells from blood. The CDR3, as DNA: TGTGCCAGCAGCATAGAAGCGGGGGGCTACAATGAGCAGTTCTTC. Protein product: CASSIEAGGYNEQFF.